These 32 T cell receptor beta chains were sequenced from one sample in a study of T cell repertoires in cytomegalovirus infection. TCRdb reanalysed the reads using MiXCR and keeps one entry per CDR3 protein. The repertoire has some 940,000 distinct CDR3 sequences, approximately 31% of them found once; the top ten carry 13%. Antigens for these TCRs are unknown. This sample comprised cultured CD8+ T cells from PBMCs, obtained from culture after CMV antigen stimulation. These receptors were obtained from a human donor in good health (CMV status not recorded). Some clones in this sample may be carry-over from other donors' samples.

The V call is TRBV13, the J call TRBJ2-7; 7 nucleotides match TRBD1. The germline gives CDR1 PRHDT, CDR2 FYEKMQ (reference sequence). The CDR3 is 13 residues long. The junction had 7 bases not matched to a gene; V was cut back by 5 bases and J by 6 bases. The CDR3 protein is CASSPNRGGEQYF. CDR3 sequence (DNA): TGTGCCAGCAGCCCCAACAGGGGCGGCGAGCAGTACTTC.

The V call is TRBV7-2, the J call TRBJ2-7, with D perhaps matching TRBD1 (5 bases). Germline CDR1 reads SGHTA; CDR2 reads FQGNSA. V lost 1 base and J 4 bases, leaving 11 bases between the germline ends. The CDR3 totals 14 residues. In DNA, the CDR3 is TGTGCCAGCAGCTTAGTGTGGGGCACGTACGAGCAGTACGTC. Its translation is CASSLVWGTYEQYV.

The chain has TRBV5-3 and TRBJ2-3; D could derive from TRBD1 or TRBD2 (5 bases each). TRBV5-3 is an open reading frame whose function is uncertain. The CDR3 is 17 amino acids. V shed 8 bases and J shed 2 bases, with 24 bases lying between them. This CDR3 reads CASSPDPTEGVTDTQYF. The CDR3 DNA reads as TGTGCCAGCAGCCCCGACCCGACAGAGGGCGTCACAGATACGCAGTATTTT.

V usage is TRBV2 and J usage is TRBJ2-5; D call uncertain. Germline V CDR1 and CDR2: SNHLY, FYNNEI. Trimming left V 2 bases short and J 4 bases short, with 8 bases between. There are 13 residues in the CDR3. The CDR3 nucleotides are TGTGCCAGCAGTGAAACCCGAACAGAGACCCAGTACTTC. It yields the protein CASSETRTETQYF.

The V gene is TRBV12-5, the J gene TRBJ2-3, with D possibly TRBD2 on 5 matching bases. The CDR3 is 15 residues long. V was pared by 6 bases and J by 3 bases, with 16 bases between. Per germline, CDR1 LGHNT and CDR2 FRNRAP. The CDR3 loop reads CASGPGILKTDTQYF. CDR3 DNA: TGTGCTAGTGGGCCGGGGATCCTAAAGACAGATACGCAGTATTTT.

This clonotype was seen more than once but under ten times. The rearrangement joins TRBV6-1 to TRBJ1-2; D might be TRBD1 (6 bases). This CDR3 is 14 amino acids long. Trimming took off 9 bases at V and 4 bases at J, with 18 bases between the two ends. Germline-derived CDR1 and CDR2 are MNHNS and SASEGT. In DNA, the CDR3 is TGTGCCAGTTCGGATGGGGGCAGTATCTATGGCTACACCTTC. Its translation is CASSDGGSIYGYTF.

This clonotype was counted at least ten times. The chain couples TRBV7-2 to TRBJ2-5, with 8 positions matching TRBD2. The CDR3 is made up of 15 amino acids. CDR1 and CDR2 from the germline V gene are SGHTA and FQGNSA. V was clipped by 1 base and J by 1 base; unmatched bases: 2. The CDR3 DNA reads TGTGCCAGCAGCTTAGGAGCGGGGGCCCAAGAGACCCAGTACTTC. It codes for CASSLGAGAQETQYF.

The genes are TRBV6-4 and TRBJ1-2, with D possibly matching TRBD1 (6 bases). The germline V and J ends were trimmed by 6 bases and 5 bases, with 19 bases remaining between them. Germline CDR1 reads MRHNA; CDR2 reads SNTAGT. CDR3 length: 15 amino acids. CDR3 residues: CASSQRGGVSYGYTF. The CDR3 coding sequence is TGTGCCAGCAGCCAAAGGGGGGGAGTCAGTTATGGCTACACCTTC.

This clonotype was observed a few times. The J gene is TRBJ1-5, the V gene TRBV6-6; no clear D gene. From germline, CDR1 is MNHNY and CDR2 SVGAGI (reference sequence). V shed 7 bases and J shed 5 bases, with 18 bases lying between them. The CDR3 length is 15 residues. The CDR3 DNA reads TGTGCCAGCACCGAACCTCTGAGTCACGATCAGCCCCAGCATTTT. This translates into CASTEPLSHDQPQHF.

This chain connects TRBV7-9 to TRBJ2-7; 11 bases line up with TRBD2. Germline values: CDR1 SEHNR, CDR2 FQNEAQ (reference sequence). The ends lost 6 bases at V and 4 bases at J; junction bases unmatched: 8. This CDR3 region has 15 residues. CDR3 region: CASSLAGGTLYEQYV. DNA of the CDR3: TGTGCCAGCAGTCTAGCGGGGGGAACCTTATACGAGCAGTACGTC.

This clonotype was counted ten times or more. The CDR3 reads CASSLGSGTGSTYEQFF. The CDR3 DNA sequence: TGTGCCAGCAGCTTAGGGTCGGGGACAGGCTCTACCTATGAGCAGTTCTTC. The chain uses TRBV7-2 and TRBJ2-1, with 8 bases identical to TRBD1. Germline V gives CDR1 SGHTA, CDR2 FQGNSA. The CDR3 has 17 residues. V shed 1 base and J 8 bases; nucleotides not matched to a gene: 13.

This clonotype was recorded a few times. The chain carries TRBV19 and TRBJ1-1; TRBD1 might be the D (5 bases). The V gene's germline CDR1 is LNHDA and CDR2 SQIVND (reference sequence). The CDR3 consists of 15 residues. V was cut by 5 bases and J by 1 base, with 14 bases left in between. The CDR3: CASSLNRIRNTEAFF. CDR3 sequence (DNA): TGTGCCAGTAGTCTTAACAGGATTAGGAACACTGAAGCTTTCTTT.

This clonotype appeared a few times. This sequence joins TRBV4-1 and TRBJ1-5; D not certain. The CDR3 totals 14 residues. Deletions cut 5 bases from V and 6 bases from J, with 14 bases between. CDR1 is MGHRA and CDR2 is YSYEKL in the germline V gene. CDR3 nucleotide sequence: TGCGCCAGCAGCTCGAACCCTGGGCGTCAGCCCCAGCATTTT. It is translated as CASSSNPGRQPQHF.

This clonotype came up a few times. This chain joins TRBV7-3 and TRBJ2-1, with 7 bases that match TRBD1. This CDR3 has 15 amino acids. CDR1 is SGHTA and CDR2 is FQGTGA in the germline V gene. V lost 6 bases and J lost 2; bases outside the gene matches: 7. The CDR3 reads CASSLTGVPYNEQFF. CDR3 bases: TGTGCCAGCAGTCTTACAGGGGTACCCTACAATGAGCAGTTCTTC.

V is TRBV27 and J is TRBJ1-1; TRBD1 is a possible D gene (5 bases). Trimming removed 4 bases at V and 2 bases at J, with 14 bases between. CDR3 size: 15 residues. Germline V gene sequence: CDR1 MNHEY, CDR2 SMNVEV (reference sequence). CDR3 sequence: CASSWGMSGNTEAFF. The CDR3 DNA is TGTGCCAGCAGTTGGGGGATGTCGGGAAACACTGAAGCTTTCTTT.

The rearrangement uses TRBV9 and TRBJ2-5, with 8 bases matching TRBD2. Germline lookup yields CDR1 SGDLS and CDR2 YYNGEE. The J segment lost 3 bases and the V segment lost 4 bases, leaving 8 bases of the junction unmatched. CDR3 length equals 15 residues. As DNA, the CDR3 is TGTGCCAGCAGCTCCCCGGGACTAGGGGAAGAGACCCAGTACTTC. This sequence encodes CASSSPGLGEETQYF.

In its sample, this clonotype was seen a few times. The V and J genes are TRBV20-1 and TRBJ2-1, with 7 bases fitting TRBD2. Germline lookup yields CDR1 DFQATT and CDR2 SNEGSKA (reference sequence). The length of the CDR3 is 12 residues. V was pared by 5 bases and J by 4 bases, with 2 bases of the junction left unmatched. CDR3 DNA sequence: TGCAGTGCTCCGGGACTATACAATGAGCAGTTCTTC. The encoded protein is CSAPGLYNEQFF.

J is TRBJ2-5 and V is TRBV9, with 10 bases that match TRBD1. Germline V gene lookup returns CDR1 SGDLS and CDR2 YYNGEE. Trimming removed 3 bases from V and 7 bases from J; junction bases left unmatched: 6. The CDR3 covers 14 residues. The CDR3 region has the DNA TGTGCCAGCAGCGAGACAGGGGGCGCAGGGACCCAGTACTTC. As protein: CASSETGGAGTQYF.

Ten or more counts support this clonotype. The V call is TRBV2, the J call TRBJ1-4, with TRBD1 matching over 10 bases. This CDR3 has 13 amino acids. CDR1 SNHLY and CDR2 FYNNEI come from the germline V gene. V lost 6 bases to trimming and J lost 5 bases; unmatched junction nucleotides: 0. Written as DNA, the CDR3 is TGTGCCAGCAGGGACAGGGGGAATGAAAAACTGTTTTTT. Translating it yields CASRDRGNEKLFF.

V gene TRBV20-1 combines with J gene TRBJ2-7; no reliable D call. The germline V gene has CDR1 DFQATT and CDR2 SNEGSKA (reference sequence). V lost 0 bases and J 2 bases, leaving 11 bases between the germline ends. The CDR3 is 14 amino acids. The CDR3 DNA is TGCAGTGCTAGAGATCTGCCAGTTACCTACGAGCAGTACTTC. This encodes CSARDLPVTYEQYF.

CDR3 protein: CATSDRDRNQPQHF. CDR3 coding DNA: TGTGCCACCAGTGACAGAGACAGGAATCAGCCCCAGCATTTT. The chain recombines TRBV24-1 with TRBJ1-5; perhaps TRBD1 as D (6 bases). The V end was cut by 4 bases, the J end by 4 bases, with 10 bases between. CDR1 KGHDR and CDR2 SFDVKD come from the germline V gene. The CDR3 consists of 14 residues.

The rearrangement uses TRBV27 and TRBJ1-4; TRBD1 might be the D (6 bases). The germline V and J ends were trimmed by 3 bases and 1 base, with 9 bases remaining between them. Germline V gene lookup returns CDR1 MNHEY and CDR2 SMNVEV (reference sequence). CDR3 size: 15 residues. The CDR3 nucleotides read TGTGCCAGCAGTTTCAAGGGGGGAACTAATGAAAAACTGTTTTTT. Amino acids: CASSFKGGTNEKLFF.

The V gene is TRBV3-1, the J gene TRBJ2-2, with D possibly being TRBD2 (5 bases). Trimming stripped 4 bases from V and 10 bases from J, with 10 bases between. Per the germline V gene, CDR1 is LGHDT and CDR2 is YNNKEL (reference sequence). This CDR3 has 12 residues. CDR3 in DNA: TGTGCCAGCAGCCGTGGTAGCGTGGAGCTGTTTTTT. Its protein is CASSRGSVELFF.

V and J are TRBV5-1 and TRBJ2-7, with 7 bases aligning to TRBD1. V shed 9 bases, J shed 5 bases, and the junction held 11 bases outside the gene matches. The CDR3 runs to 13 residues. Germline V CDR1 and CDR2: SGHRS, YFSETQ. Here the CDR3 DNA reads TGCGCCACCCGCATGGAGCAGGGGGACGAGCAGTACTTC. This gives the protein CATRMEQGDEQYF.

This chain links TRBV20-1 with TRBJ2-7; 12 nucleotides match TRBD2. The CDR3 is 15 amino acids. CDR1 and CDR2 (germline): DFQATT, SNEGSKA (reference sequence). V shed 2 bases and J 3 bases; nucleotides not matched to a gene: 5. This chain's CDR3 is CSARRRLAGVYEQYF. CDR3 nucleotides: TGCAGTGCTAGACGACGACTAGCGGGGGTCTACGAGCAGTACTTC.

A few counts support this clonotype. The V gene is TRBV6-1, the J gene TRBJ1-5, with D maybe TRBD1 (6 bases). Germline V gene lookup returns CDR1 MNHNS and CDR2 SASEGT. CDR3 length equals 14 residues. Trimming shortened V by 5 bases and J by 4 bases, and 12 bases separated the two germline ends. In DNA, the CDR3 is TGTGCCAGCAGTCCTTACAGGGTGAATCAGCCCCAGCATTTT. It specifies CASSPYRVNQPQHF.

Ten or more counts support this clonotype. The CDR3 coding sequence is TGTGCCAGCAGCGCAAGGGGACGCGACAGGACCTACGAGCAGTACTTC. Translating it yields CASSARGRDRTYEQYF. The chain has TRBV11-1 and TRBJ2-7, with D perhaps matching TRBD1 (6 bases). The CDR3 is 16 residues long. The V gene lost 5 bases and the J gene lost 2 bases, with 19 bases spanning the gap. CDR1 is SGHAT, CDR2 FQDESV, per germline (reference sequence).

This clonotype has just a few counts. A much bigger clone sits one base away, suggesting this may be a read error. The rearrangement joins TRBV7-9 to TRBJ2-1; the D gene is possibly TRBD2 (7 bases). The CDR3 spans 15 residues. Germline V CDR1 and CDR2: SEHNR, FQNEAQ (reference sequence). The ends were cut back, 1 base at V and 6 bases at J, with 13 bases in the middle. The chain's CDR3 is CASSLEGGRFNEQFF. CDR3 nucleotides: TGTGCCAGCAGCTTAGAGGGGGGGCGTTTCAATGAGCAGTTCTTC.

This clonotype showed up just once. The V call is TRBV20-1, the J call TRBJ2-7, with 9 bases aligning to TRBD1. V gave up 0 bases and J gave up 6 bases; unmatched junction bases: 9. CDR3 length equals 15 residues. The germline CDR1 and CDR2 sequences are DFQATT and SNEGSKA (reference sequence). CDR3 in DNA: TGCAGTGCTAGAGAGGACCGGGACAGGGTTGGCGAGCAGTACTTC. Translating it yields CSAREDRDRVGEQYF.

This clonotype was recorded a few times. J is TRBJ2-2 and V is TRBV10-3; D may be TRBD1 or TRBD2 (5 bases each). Trimming removed 9 bases from V and 0 bases from J, with 14 bases in between. Germline CDR1 and CDR2: ENHRY and SYGVKD. The CDR3 runs 15 residues. CDR3 coding DNA: TGTGCCATAGGCCTGGGGGACCCGAACACCGGGGAGCTGTTTTTT. It encodes CAIGLGDPNTGELFF.

The V and J genes are TRBV7-2 and TRBJ2-5, with 9 bases fitting TRBD2. This CDR3 has 13 amino acids. CDR1 and CDR2 (germline): SGHTA, FQGNSA. V was pared by 1 base and J by 7 bases, with 1 base of the junction left unmatched. The CDR3 loop reads CASSLDSGGTQYF. The CDR3 DNA is TGTGCCAGCAGCTTAGATAGCGGGGGGACCCAGTACTTC.

CDR3 DNA: TGCGCCAGCAGCCAAGTATCACTCTCTGGAAACACCATATATTTT. It translates to CASSQVSLSGNTIYF. V is TRBV4-1 and J is TRBJ1-3; D gene unclear. The V gene's germline CDR1 is MGHRA and CDR2 YSYEKL. CDR3 length: 15 residues. Trimming pared 1 base from V and 0 bases from J, leaving 7 bases between.